The 12 T cell receptor beta chains below all came from one sample that was sequenced in a study of T cells in Graves' hyperthyroidism and ophthalmopathy. It was RNA transcripts that yielded the amplified TCR beta CDR3 regions. HTBI primers drove first-round RT-PCR of the TCR CDR3. TCRdb passed the multiplex PCR reads through MiXCR, listing each CDR3 protein once. The sample contains about 550,000 distinct CDR3 sequences, under 25% of which appear only once. Sequenced: blood. The receptors originated from a man younger than 30 with Graves' hyperthyroidism.

Ten or more counts support this clonotype. V and J are TRBV4-1 and TRBJ1-5; D is undetermined. With 6 bases removed from V and 2 bases from J, the gap between germline ends came to 17 bases. Looked up from germline, CDR1 is MGHRA and CDR2 is YSYEKL. The CDR3 extends over 16 amino acids. CDR3 DNA: TGCGCCAGCAGTCCGCCCGGACCGGGTGGCAATCAGCCCCAGCATTTT. It specifies CASSPPGPGGNQPQHF.

This clonotype occurred many times. This rearrangement joins TRBV19 to TRBJ1-1, with 9 positions matching TRBD1. Germline CDR1 LNHDA, CDR2 SQIVND (reference sequence). The CDR3 contains 14 residues. V lost 5 bases to trimming and J lost 4 bases; unmatched junction nucleotides: 5. CDR3 in amino acids: CASSLGTGTTEAFF. The CDR3 coding sequence is TGTGCCAGTAGTCTAGGGACAGGGACCACTGAAGCTTTCTTT.

This clonotype was found many times. The chain recombines TRBV11-2 with TRBJ1-2; D is undetermined. From germline, CDR1 is SGHAT and CDR2 FQNNGV. The CDR3 is made up of 11 amino acids. Trimming left V 1 base short and J 13 bases short, with 10 bases between. This CDR3 reads CASSLGRAGTF. The DNA for the CDR3 is TGTGCCAGCAGCTTAGGGAGGGCGGGCACCTTC.

The chain links TRBV6-2 or TRBV6-3 to TRBJ1-5, with 11 bases that match TRBD1. The junction had 9 bases not matched to a gene; V was cut back by 5 bases and J by 9 bases. Germline V gene lookup returns CDR1 MNHEY and CDR2 SVGEGT. CDR3 length: 15 residues. The CDR3 region is CASSIGQGAGWPQHF. The CDR3 nucleotides read TGTGCCAGCAGTATAGGACAGGGGGCCGGATGGCCCCAGCATTTT.

This clonotype has at least ten counts. This chain uses TRBV29-1 with TRBJ1-1; D unresolved. The germline V gene encodes CDR1 SQVTM and CDR2 ANQGSEA. The CDR3 totals 12 residues. The V end lost 3 bases, the J end lost 0 bases, and 5 bases lay between the germline ends. This chain's CDR3 is CSVEALNTEAFF. In nucleotides, the CDR3 is TGCAGCGTTGAGGCTCTGAACACTGAAGCTTTCTTT.

The chain employs TRBV20-1 and TRBJ2-7, with D hard to call. The CDR3 totals 15 residues. The germline CDR1 and CDR2 sequences are DFQATT and SNEGSKA (reference sequence). Trimming removed 3 bases from V and 2 bases from J, with 17 bases in between. CDR3 in amino acids: CSASPGQAEAYEQYF. CDR3 DNA: TGCAGTGCTAGTCCCGGGCAGGCCGAGGCCTACGAGCAGTACTTC.

This clonotype has ten or more counts. The rearrangement joins TRBV30 to TRBJ1-5; 7 bases are shared with TRBD1. Losses at the gene ends were 1 base for V and 5 bases for J; bases not matched to a gene: 2. Germline assignment: CDR1 GTSNPN and CDR2 SVGIG (reference sequence). There are 13 residues in the CDR3. DNA of the CDR3: TGTGCCTGGAGTGAAGGGGGCGATCAGCCCCAGCATTTT. Its protein is CAWSEGGDQPQHF.

This clonotype has ten or more counts. The chain joins TRBV20-1 to TRBJ1-5, with D perhaps TRBD1 (5 bases). Trimming took 1 base from V and 1 from J, leaving 8 bases between them. This CDR3 has 14 residues. CDR1 and CDR2 from the germline V gene are DFQATT and SNEGSKA (reference sequence). CDR3 nucleotide sequence: TGCAGTGCTAGAGTCAGGGCAAGCAATCAGCCCCAGCATTTT. This sequence encodes CSARVRASNQPQHF.

This clonotype was found many times. This chain joins TRBV24-1 and TRBJ2-2; the D is unclear. Per the germline V gene, CDR1 is KGHDR and CDR2 is SFDVKD. V was trimmed by 3 bases and J by 3 bases, leaving 13 bases between them. CDR3 size: 16 residues. DNA for the CDR3: TGTGCCACCAGTGATGCTTCGATTCGGCACACCGGGGAGCTGTTTTTT. It translates to CATSDASIRHTGELFF.

This clonotype appeared once. This chain joins TRBV18 and TRBJ2-5, with no clear D. Germline values: CDR1 KGHSH, CDR2 LQKENI. This CDR3 is 12 amino acids long. Trimming left V 5 bases short and J 1 base short, with 5 bases between. This CDR3 reads CASSAAQETQYF. CDR3 sequence (DNA): TGTGCCAGCTCAGCCGCCCAAGAGACCCAGTACTTC.

This clonotype was recorded many times. The CDR3 region has the DNA TGTGCCACTCAGACAGGGGTAAACACTGAAGCTTTCTTT. As protein: CATQTGVNTEAFF. The rearrangement joins TRBV24-1 to TRBJ1-1; 8 bases line up with TRBD1. The ends lost 10 bases at V and 2 bases at J; junction bases unmatched: 5. The CDR3 is 13 residues long. Germline V gives CDR1 KGHDR, CDR2 SFDVKD.

In its sample, this clonotype was seen many times. CDR3 in DNA: TGTGCCAGCGGTACGACAGGGGGTACTGAAGCTTTCTTT. Translating it yields CASGTTGGTEAFF. This chain joins TRBV2 and TRBJ1-1; TRBD1 aligns across 9 bases. V trimming: 8 bases; J trimming: 5 bases; junction bases outside the gene matches: 6. From germline, CDR1 is SNHLY and CDR2 FYNNEI. CDR3 length: 13 residues.